Listed here are 20 T cell receptor beta chains from one sample, sequenced in a study of vaccination and CD4 T cells after COVID-19. Stated treatment: roughly 10-day PBMC culture with coronavirus spike peptide pools or control peptides (ViraFEST assay). Once obtained from cultured CD4+ T cells, the DNA was sequenced using the Oncomine TCR Beta short-read assay. TCRdb processed the PCR reads anew with MiXCR; each CDR3 protein has one entry. The top ten hold approximately 12% of the sample, which has 20,000 to 25,000 distinct CDR3 sequences, about two fifths seen once. No antigens are known for them. Sequenced: CD4+ T cells from blood, cultured in vitro. Receptors were obtained from a human donor who had recovered from COVID-19.

The sample holds a few counts of this clonotype. V usage is TRBV5-1 and J usage is TRBJ2-7; the D gene is possibly TRBD2 (5 bases). The V and J ends lost 4 bases and 2 bases respectively, with 13 bases between them. There are 14 residues in the CDR3. CDR1 and CDR2 from the germline V gene are SGHRS and YFSETQ. The CDR3 DNA reads TGCGCCAGCAGCCCAACACGGGATACCTACGAGCAGTACTTC. Amino acid sequence: CASSPTRDTYEQYF.

The gene calls are TRBV7-9 and TRBJ2-3, with TRBD1 as a possible D gene (6 bases). CDR3 length: 14 residues. Germline values: CDR1 SEHNR, CDR2 FQNEAQ (reference sequence). Between the trimmed V and J ends, which lost 5 bases and 6 bases, there was a span of 15 bases. The CDR3 region is CASSRDTSWDTQYF. The CDR3 DNA reads TGTGCCAGCAGCCGGGACACCTCTTGGGATACGCAGTATTTT.

The gene calls are TRBV6-5 and TRBJ2-1; the match to TRBD2 covers 7 bases. Germline assignment: CDR1 MNHEY and CDR2 SVGAGI. The CDR3 runs to 15 residues. The ends lost 4 bases at V and 3 bases at J; junction bases unmatched: 6. DNA for the CDR3: TGTGCCAGCAGTTCGGGGCAGCGGGACTACAATGAGCAGTTCTTC. It translates to CASSSGQRDYNEQFF.

The V call is TRBV6-2 or TRBV6-3, the J call TRBJ1-2; possible D gene TRBD1, 5 bases. The CDR3 has 15 amino acids. Germline values: CDR1 MNHEY, CDR2 SVGEGT. V gave up 6 bases and J gave up 1 base, with 15 bases separating them. The CDR3 DNA is TGTGCCAGCAGACGTCCCGGGACGGGTAACTATGGCTACACCTTC. It codes for CASRRPGTGNYGYTF.

The J gene is TRBJ1-3, the V gene TRBV20-1; D might be TRBD1 (5 bases). CDR1 is DFQATT and CDR2 is SNEGSKA in the germline V gene (reference sequence). V gave up 4 bases and J gave up 4 bases, with 23 bases separating them. The CDR3 has 17 amino acids. DNA of the CDR3: TGCAGTGCTACGGTTATTCGGGGGGGAAATTCAGGAAACACCATATATTTT. As protein: CSATVIRGGNSGNTIYF.

The V and J genes are TRBV28 and TRBJ1-1; no clear D gene. V was cut by 7 bases and J by 5 bases, with 17 bases left in between. The CDR3 covers 14 residues. The germline V gene has CDR1 MDHEN and CDR2 SYDVKM. The CDR3 nucleotides are TGTGCCAGCACCCCCAATCCCGTTCGGACTGAAGCTTTCTTT. Protein product: CASTPNPVRTEAFF.

This clonotype was recorded a few times. The chain carries TRBV7-2 and TRBJ1-2; perhaps TRBD1 as D (5 bases). Germline V lookup: CDR1 SGHTA, CDR2 FQGNSA. This CDR3 comprises 14 residues. The V and J ends lost 1 base and 7 bases respectively, with 13 bases between them. For the CDR3, the DNA is TGTGCCAGCAGCTTAGATTTGGGGGTGTCTGGCTACACCTTC. This encodes CASSLDLGVSGYTF.

This chain links TRBV2 with TRBJ2-2, with D uncertain. This CDR3 has 15 residues. Germline assignment: CDR1 SNHLY and CDR2 FYNNEI. V gave up 4 bases and J gave up 0 bases, with 9 bases separating them. CDR3 bases: TGTGCCAGCAGTGTAACGACGGCGAACACCGGGGAGCTGTTTTTT. It yields the protein CASSVTTANTGELFF.

The chain couples TRBV7-8 to TRBJ1-2; D might be TRBD1 (5 bases). This CDR3 spans 13 amino acids. Germline V gene sequence: CDR1 SGHVS, CDR2 FQNEAQ. V lost 0 bases, J lost 5 bases, and 7 bases lay in between. CDR3 residues: CASSLAGAYGYTF. The CDR3 DNA follows: TGTGCCAGCAGCTTAGCAGGGGCATATGGCTACACCTTC.

The chain combines TRBV7-8 with TRBJ2-7; D not certain. The V gene's germline CDR1 is SGHVS and CDR2 FQNEAQ. This CDR3 spans 11 amino acids. Deletions cut 3 bases from V and 3 bases from J, with 3 bases between. Here the CDR3 reads CASSFHYEQYF. CDR3 in DNA: TGTGCCAGCAGCTTTCACTACGAGCAGTACTTC.

This chain connects TRBV27 to TRBJ2-1; 8 bases align to TRBD2. In germline, CDR1 is MNHEY, CDR2 SMNVEV (reference sequence). The junction had 9 bases not matched to a gene; V was cut back by 6 bases and J by 2 bases. The CDR3 extends over 16 amino acids. In DNA, the CDR3 is TGTGCCAGCAGACCGGGTCATAGCGGGGCCTACAATGAGCAGTTCTTC. Its protein is CASRPGHSGAYNEQFF.

This clonotype was recorded a few times. The chain employs TRBV27 and TRBJ2-1; 14 bases match TRBD2. V trimming: 4 bases; J trimming: 4 bases; junction bases outside the gene matches: 6. The CDR3 spans 17 residues. Germline assignment: CDR1 MNHEY and CDR2 SMNVEV (reference sequence). CDR3 DNA: TGTGCCAGCAGTTCATTTCGGACTAGCGGGGGGTACAATGAGCAGTTCTTC. This translates into CASSSFRTSGGYNEQFF.

The V and J genes are TRBV6-1 and TRBJ2-7, with D perhaps being TRBD1 or TRBD2 (5 bases each). The CDR3 is 11 amino acids. V lost 7 bases and J 6 bases, leaving 10 bases between the germline ends. CDR1 is MNHNS, CDR2 SASEGT, per germline. This CDR3 is CASNEGSEQYF. The CDR3 DNA follows: TGTGCCAGCAACGAGGGGTCCGAGCAGTACTTC.

This clonotype was found a few times. The chain joins TRBV15 to TRBJ1-3; 7 bases agree with TRBD1. CDR1 and CDR2 (germline): LNHNV, YYDKDF (reference sequence). The CDR3 contains 14 residues. V was pared by 4 bases and J by 1 base, with 1 base of the junction left unmatched. CDR3 region: CATSTTGSGNTIYF. As DNA, the CDR3 is TGTGCCACCAGCACGACAGGGTCTGGAAACACCATATATTTT.

The rearrangement links TRBV27 to TRBJ2-3; TRBD1 agrees at 11 bases. The CDR3 totals 16 residues. The germline V gene has CDR1 MNHEY and CDR2 SMNVEV (reference sequence). V lost 3 bases to trimming and J lost 5 bases; unmatched junction nucleotides: 7. CDR3 protein: CASSLDRGLFGDTQYF. CDR3 coding DNA: TGTGCCAGCAGTTTGGACAGGGGGCTTTTCGGAGATACGCAGTATTTT.

This chain joins TRBV7-2 and TRBJ2-2, with 7 bases matching TRBD1. Germline CDR1 is SGHTA and CDR2 is FQGNSA. With 5 bases clipped from V and 6 bases from J, the junction kept 9 bases outside the gene matches. This CDR3 contains 15 residues. The CDR3 DNA reads as TGTGCCAGCAGCCAACGACAGGGTGTACCCGGGGAGCTGTTTTTT. Protein sequence: CASSQRQGVPGELFF.

This clonotype was detected only a few times. The V gene is TRBV2, the J gene TRBJ1-5, with D unresolved. The CDR3 extends over 13 amino acids. Trimming stripped 4 bases from V and 4 bases from J, with 8 bases between. Germline loops: CDR1 SNHLY, CDR2 FYNNEI. The CDR3 loop is CASSVRLNQPQHF. The CDR3, as DNA: TGTGCCAGCAGTGTCAGATTGAATCAGCCCCAGCATTTT.

The V and J genes are TRBV6-1 and TRBJ2-5, with 7 bases that match TRBD2. The CDR3 runs to 15 residues. Germline V CDR1 and CDR2: MNHNS, SASEGT. V trimming: 6 bases; J trimming: 5 bases; junction bases outside the gene matches: 12. The CDR3 DNA sequence: TGTGCCAGCAGGCAGAGGAGGGCCGGGGGGGAGACCCAGTACTTC. Encoded protein: CASRQRRAGGETQYF.

V is TRBV11-1 and J is TRBJ2-7, with TRBD1 matching over 10 bases. CDR1 and CDR2 (germline): SGHAT, FQDESV (reference sequence). V was pared by 0 bases and J by 9 bases, with 5 bases of the junction left unmatched. CDR3 size: 14 residues. Here the CDR3 reads CASSLALGQGRQYF. The CDR3 DNA is TGTGCCAGCAGCTTAGCGCTGGGACAGGGGAGGCAGTACTTC.

The chain carries TRBV10-3 and TRBJ2-3; 7 nucleotides agree with TRBD1. Trimming at V came to 1 base and at J to 1 base, leaving 8 bases not matched to a gene. This CDR3 is built from 17 residues. The V gene's germline CDR1 is ENHRY and CDR2 SYGVKD. CDR3 DNA sequence: TGTGCCATCAGTGAGTTAACCACAGGGGCGGGCACAGATACGCAGTATTTT. It translates to CAISELTTGAGTDTQYF.